Below, 2 T cell receptor beta chains from the same sample are listed, as sequenced in a study of CD8+CD57+ T cells in acquired aplastic anemia. Researchers used genomic DNA as the template to profile TCR beta VDJ and CDR3. TCRdb used MiXCR to reprocess the reads, holding one entry per CDR3 protein. The sample has about 290,000 distinct CDR3 sequences, roughly 59% seen once. Patients picked for sequencing had shown CD8+CD57+ cell expansion detected by flow cytometry. Specimen: sorted CD4+, CD8+, or CD8+CD57+ T cells (not recorded which) from PBMCs. These receptors all stem from a human donor with aplastic anemia.

The V gene is TRBV9, the J gene TRBJ2-5; D remains ambiguous. Germline assignment: CDR1 SGDLS and CDR2 YYNGEE. The CDR3 is 12 amino acids. Trimming removed 4 bases from V and 7 bases from J, with 11 bases in between. The DNA of the CDR3 is TGTGCCAGCAGCCCAGGATCGGGGACCCAGTACTTC. Its translation is CASSPGSGTQYF. The whole variable domain, remainder taken from reference TRBV9 and TRBJ2-5, is DSGVTQTPKHLITATGQRVTLRCSPRSGDLSVYWYQQSLDQGLQFLIQYYNGEERAKGNILERFSAQQFPDLHSELNLSSLELGDSALYFCASSPGSGTQYFGPGTRLLVL.

This chain joins TRBV7-9 and TRBJ1-5; 11 bases fit TRBD1. CDR3 length: 15 residues. V shed 1 base, J shed 10 bases, and the junction held 6 bases outside the gene matches. Germline-derived CDR1 and CDR2 are SEHNR and FQNEAQ (reference sequence). CDR3 in amino acids: CASSLGDRGAEPQHF. CDR3 sequence (DNA): TGTGCCAGCAGCTTAGGGGACAGGGGGGCTGAACCCCAGCATTTT.